This T cell receptor beta chain derives from a study of patients and donors after allogeneic stem cell transplantation. TCRdb redid the calling of the RT-PCR reads with MiXCR, one entry per CDR3 protein. The sample includes around 240,000 distinct CDR3 sequences, 13% to 15% of them seen just once. This clonotype was detected only a few times. Germline V lookup: CDR1 SGDLS, CDR2 YYNGEE. V shed 0 bases, J shed 4 bases, and the junction held 9 bases outside the gene matches. The CDR3 is 17 residues long. Material for sequencing was blood, either unsorted or a sorted T cell fraction (not recorded which). The rearrangement joins TRBV9 to TRBJ2-1; 8 positions agree with TRBD1. The sequence derives from a human donor who was either an allogeneic HSCT recipient or a stem cell or donor lymphocyte infusion donor (not recorded which). It is not recorded whose cells these are; they may come from a transplant donor. The CDR3 DNA is TGTGCCAGCAGCGTAGGGTTAGGGGGACAGGAGTACAATGAGCAGTTCTTC. Its protein is CASSVGLGGQEYNEQFF.